This TCR beta chain was found in a study of human T cells and chemical hapten exposure. This clonotype was recorded at least ten times. Time point of the sample: pre-sensitization, week 0. Treatment specified: therapeutic diphenylcyclopropenone sensitization with weekly scalp DPC. Blood was collected ahead of every patch test applied. TCRdb re-called the RACE reads with MiXCR, one entry per CDR3 protein. The sample lists about 98,000 distinct CDR3 sequences, 9.5% to 14% seen once, with under 4% in the top ten. CDR1 and CDR2 from the germline V gene are SGHDN and FVKESK. Deletions cut 3 bases from V and 6 bases from J, with 12 bases between. This CDR3 region has 14 residues.

Sequences were derived from whole blood, sampled in connection with sensitization to the hapten diphenylcyclopropenone (DPC). The chain is built from TRBV14 and TRBJ2-1; no clear D gene. The origin of this receptor is a woman aged 60-75 years with alopecia areata. Some clones in this sample may be carry-over from other donors' samples. The CDR3, as DNA: TGTGCCAGCAGCCAGGCAGGAAGGGCCAATGAGCAGTTCTTC. Translated, it gives CASSQAGRANEQFF.